This T cell receptor (beta chain) was documented in a study of shared clonotypes between healthy human individuals. Notes on the study in general: Clonotype sharing among donors likely depends on sequencing depth. Large sequencing depth failed to make sorted-subset sequencing complete, rarefaction showed.

Concerning this clone: Its target is not known. This sample includes further DNA sequences coding for the same CDR3.

Here immunoSEQ multiplex PCR was the method, and the copy in TCRdb shows in-frame clones only, minus some. The sample consists of millions of clones, more than 85% of them appearing once. This CDR3 has 12 residues. Germline CDR1 reads SGHDN; CDR2 reads FVKESK. Trimming cost V 0 bases and J 4 bases, with 3 bases left between them. The V and J genes are TRBV14 and TRBJ2-5; no clear D gene. Sequenced sample: naive CD4+ T cells from PBMCs. Documented subset: CD45RA+ positively selected. The TCR originated in a man in his late teens or twenties in good health. Some clones in this sample may be carry-over from other donors' samples. The CDR3 DNA is TGTGCCAGCAGCCAAGAGGGAGAGACCCAGTACTTC. It codes for CASSQEGETQYF.